This T cell receptor beta chain was captured in a study of shared clonotypes between healthy human individuals. Profiling relied on immunoSEQ multiplex PCR, and the TCRdb table lists in-frame clones only, not all of them. This table holds about 2 million clones, around 95% found once. The sequence was obtained from a man between 18 and 29 years old in good health. Specimen: naive CD4+ T cells sorted from blood. The sample's subset: CD45RA+ positively selected.

CDR3 DNA: TGTGCCAGCAGCTTAGTAGGGACTACAGATACGCAGTATTTT. Encoded protein: CASSLVGTTDTQYF. V usage is TRBV7-9 and J usage is TRBJ2-3; possibly TRBD2 for D (6 bases). The CDR3 length is 14 residues. V was clipped by 1 base and J by 3 bases, with 8 bases between them. The germline V gene encodes CDR1 SEHNR and CDR2 FQNEAQ (reference sequence).